This TCR beta chain emerged from a study of Tregs in tolerant kidney transplant recipients (dated by TCRdb to between 2018 and 2021). Background for the entire study: The transplants used related donors along with nonmyeloablative bone marrow transplantation, and in the human trials mixed chimerism was transient. TCRbeta sequencing was used in the study to identify donor-specific regulatory T cells before combined kidney and bone marrow transplantation, and the identified cells were then tracked after transplant.

Overall study results and their limits: For some patients the PCR primers changed over time, which made it impossible to compare the samples from those patients at the nucleotide level. Donor-specific Treg expansion exceeded global Treg expansion in tolerant patients, suggesting antigen-driven rather than nonspecific expansion. Because only a small number of patients were included, the study had limitations, and the results will need to be validated in larger populations as well as under other immunosuppression protocols. Although technical replication error seemed to be minimal, the question of biological reproducibility was not addressed directly. The most biologically relevant and donor-specific TCRbeta repertoire appeared to be identified by expanding Tregs with activated donor B cells.

From cysteine to phenylalanine, the CDR3 is 18 amino acids long. Left in the record is the CDR3 DNA by itself, 54 bases read in frame from the first base. Taken from the germline V gene, the CDR1 and CDR2 loops are SGHVS and FQNEAQ. Trimmed from V: 1 base; trimmed from J: 2 bases; junction bases lacking a gene match: 10. In light of the paper, this sample's time point label describes: blood sample drawn before combined kidney and bone marrow transplant. Thawed PBMCs were FACS-sorted into unstimulated Tregs (CD4+CD25+CD127-), CD4+ non-Tregs (CD4+CD25-), CD4 cells and CD8 cells. A few combined kidney and bone marrow transplant recipients from the ITN036ST trial were included as patients, and samples were available only from these trial subjects. Healthy control blood was processed to PBMCs with a Ficoll density gradient and then cryopreserved, whereas patient PBMCs were collected both before and after transplant.

This clone occurred a few times. The clone's antigen remains unknown. No base-level quality is on record; no much larger clone is a single base apart. Genomic DNA was extracted from sorted cells with the QIAGEN DNeasy Blood and Tissue Kit for TCRbeta CDR3 sequencing. High-throughput TCRbeta CDR3 sequencing, including PCR amplification with bias correction and internal controls, was performed commercially through immunoSEQ. Per the original workflow: Unique productive TCRbeta sequences were defined by CDR3 nucleotide sequence when primers matched and otherwise by CDR3 amino acid sequence together with Vbeta and Jbeta genes. To correct for sorting error, sequences found in more than one sorted population at a frequency ratio of 2:1 or less were discarded, and the remaining shared sequences were assigned to the population with the higher frequency. Sequences were defined as donor-reactive when expanded at least 5-fold in CFSE-low cells versus unstimulated cells and present at a frequency of at least 0.01% in CFSE-low cells. Jensen-Shannon divergence, calculated on the top 100 TCRbeta sequences ranked by frequency, was used to quantify repertoire divergence. When a sample had multiple sequencing runs, each run was corrected for sorting error separately and the runs were then pooled. TCRdb holds this immuneACCESS table with in-frame rearrangements only. Some clones are missing; in checked studies, unresolved V genes explain under half, and the rest has no known cause. The V and J calls and clone size come from that table; D and trimming were worked out from the DNA. The sample table contains 95,000 to 120,000 clones; only one count was recorded for nearly 90% of them. Of the sample, roughly 0.35% is held by the ten largest clones.

The receptor comes from a human donor who received a combined kidney and bone marrow transplant. Source: CD4+ T cells from blood, taken before the transplant. The rearrangement joined TRBV7-8 to TRBJ2-7; 11 bases in between match TRBD2. The DNA sequence is TGTGCCAGCAGCTTAGTTAGGTCTAGCGGGGGGCATACCTACGAGCAGTACTTC. Translation gives CASSLVRSSGGHTYEQYF.